The rows below give T cell receptor beta chains drawn from one sample of a study of T cells in Graves' hyperthyroidism and ophthalmopathy. A single record per CDR3 protein comes from TCRdb applying MiXCR to the multiplex PCR reads. The sample has roughly 520,000 distinct CDR3 sequences, around 22% seen once; the top ten hold 11%. Specimen: blood. Receptors originate from a woman in her twenties or thirties with Graves' ophthalmopathy. CDR3s include the opening cysteine and the closing phenylalanine or tryptophan. Fields, in order: CDR3 protein, clone size, V gene. Clone size is stated in some rows and not others, as once, few, many or a class when expanded.

cdr3_aa: CASSLRGGTYQETQYF
clone_size: -
v_call: TRBV7-9

cdr3_aa: CASSQAVGRDNQPQHF
clone_size: -
v_call: TRBV4-2

cdr3_aa: CASSASTGAITEAFF
clone_size: many
v_call: TRBV6-1

cdr3_aa: CASRTSRVNTEAFF
clone_size: -
v_call: TRBV6-5

cdr3_aa: CASRDRDSYEQYF
clone_size: many
v_call: TRBV2

cdr3_aa: CASSFRAGWNQPQHF
clone_size: many
v_call: TRBV12-3/TRBV12-4

cdr3_aa: CASSFLGGRVTDTQYF
clone_size: -
v_call: TRBV5-1

cdr3_aa: CASSLWGGSTEAFF
clone_size: many
v_call: TRBV7-2

cdr3_aa: CASSSDRAGYYGYTF
clone_size: few
v_call: TRBV12-3/TRBV12-4

cdr3_aa: CATSWGNTEAFF
clone_size: many
v_call: TRBV15

cdr3_aa: CASSPSRPHYGYTF
clone_size: -
v_call: TRBV12-3/TRBV12-4

cdr3_aa: CAWSVFSGTPGYTF
clone_size: few
v_call: TRBV30

cdr3_aa: CASSIDSYEQYF
clone_size: many
v_call: TRBV19

cdr3_aa: CASSYRGYLYEQYF
clone_size: -
v_call: TRBV28

cdr3_aa: CASSPLQGGVVNTEAFF
clone_size: few
v_call: TRBV3-1

cdr3_aa: CASSLAFSNYGYTF
clone_size: many
v_call: TRBV7-2

cdr3_aa: CASSLKTGVLNTQYF
clone_size: few
v_call: TRBV27

cdr3_aa: CASSLRTSGGPSYNEQFF
clone_size: -
v_call: TRBV12-3/TRBV12-4

cdr3_aa: CASSFRLNSYEQYF
clone_size: many
v_call: TRBV28

cdr3_aa: CASSQEGQPNQPQHF
clone_size: many
v_call: TRBV4-1

cdr3_aa: CASSLLQGAGETQYF
clone_size: few
v_call: TRBV11-2

cdr3_aa: CASSEIGTGILEQYF
clone_size: many
v_call: TRBV10-1

cdr3_aa: CAIGRDTNQPQHF
clone_size: many
v_call: TRBV10-3

cdr3_aa: CSAREAQVNQPQHF
clone_size: many
v_call: TRBV20-1

cdr3_aa: CASSSGVVGETQYF
clone_size: many
v_call: TRBV5-1

cdr3_aa: CSARDGDQPQHF
clone_size: many
v_call: TRBV20-1

cdr3_aa: CALAPVRGLYEQYF
clone_size: many
v_call: TRBV30

cdr3_aa: CASSLDAAPETQYF
clone_size: many
v_call: TRBV7-2

cdr3_aa: CASRLAENIQYF
clone_size: many
v_call: TRBV6-1